The clone carrying this T cell receptor (beta chain) was picked up a small number of times. Its specificity is unknown. Each CDR3 protein is one row after TCRdb ran MiXCR on the 5' RACE reads. This sample has 250,000 to 350,000 distinct CDR3 sequences, with around 20% found just once. The data derive from a study of CD8 T cells in ankylosing spondylitis. CDR1 and CDR2 (germline): KGHDR, SFDVKD. Between the trimmed V and J ends, which lost 6 bases and 7 bases, there was a span of 18 bases. CDR3 length: 15 residues. Findings of the study overall: Seemingly characteristic of ankylosing spondylitis blood was a TCR beta motif consisting of about 8 highly homologous variants.

Material: blood, either unsorted or a sorted T cell fraction (not recorded which). This TCR was sampled from a female donor with ankylosing spondylitis or in good health (not recorded which). V and J are TRBV24-1 and TRBJ2-1, with D unclear. The CDR3 DNA reads as TGTGCCACCAGTACTCCAGACGGAGTGTTAAATGAGCAGTTCTTC. Protein product: CATSTPDGVLNEQFF.